This T cell receptor beta chain was captured by sequencing in a study of T cell repertoires in aging, cancer and after chemotherapy (dated by TCRdb to the late 2010s). About the investigation overall: Donors spanned six age groups from 30 or younger to 70 or older, with at least three individuals per group. To look at immunoaging and at how T cells reconstitute after chemotherapy, the study profiled TCR beta repertoires in peripheral blood from both healthy donors and cancer patients. The full dataset contained 8.5 million to 10 million TCR reads. Control TCR repertoires from healthy donors were recorded over several months to years, and clear clonal overlap was observed across re-sampling. A cohort of 220 or so cancer patients (more than 90 with hematological and around 120 with solid cancers) was assembled, and approximately 99 healthy donors were included as a reference group.

Overall study outcomes, separate from this receptor: In healthy donors, the drop in TCR diversity with age came mainly from a loss of richness, whereas in cancer patients a loss of evenness also played a part. In both cancer cohorts, the median generation probability rose over the chemotherapy interval, which suggests that the repertoire was reconstituted through rebound thymic output. Compared with age-matched healthy donors, untreated patients with either hematological or solid cancers had significantly lower TCR diversity in the blood along with higher clonality. According to the authors, the repertoire data do not permit conclusions about immunological memory after chemotherapy.

To note about this clonotype: Its antigen specificity is not known. No base qualities exist here, and no much larger clone lies one base off it.

TCR beta rearrangements were amplified from genomic DNA extracted from peripheral blood rather than from sorted cells or RNA. Rearranged TRB sequences spanning V, D and J segments were amplified in a multiplex touch-down PCR with a mixed TRB-A/B primer pool. Illumina adapters and sample indices were added to the amplicons in two consecutive PCR reactions performed with Phusion HS II polymerase. The amplicons were purified from gel with the NucleoSpin Gel and PCR Clean-up kit and then assessed with Qubit and an Agilent 2100 Bioanalyzer. Sequencing of libraries was carried out on an Illumina MiSeq in 600-cycle, single-indexed, paired-end runs. The study's processing was this. TRB sequences were processed with MiXCR versions 2.12 and 3.0.5. Each unique CDR3 nucleotide sequence was treated as one clone, and only productive sequences with two or more reads were kept. Repertoire metrics included Shannon diversity, evenness, clonality (one minus evenness), and alpha-parameterized diversity profiles from alpha 0 to 5. The IGoR algorithm was used to calculate generation probabilities of clones in the paired pre- and post-chemotherapy samples. TCRdb ran its own pipeline on the public reads, namely fastp trimming at Q25 and MiXCR clone calling, and kept in-frame beta chains. Each record represents a unique CDR3 protein, reported with the most common genes and DNA among its rows. The V and J calls and clone size are TCRdb's, not the authors'. This sample is represented by roughly 9,000 distinct CDR3 sequences; 33% of them were singletons. Around 13% of the sample rests with the top ten.

Based on the germline V gene, the CDR1 and CDR2 sequences are SGHDT and YYEEEE. V gives up 0 bases and J gives up 8 bases, and the segment between their germline ends measures 14 bases. The CDR3 spans 14 residues, from the cysteine through the phenylalanine. The CDR3 DNA has 42 bases and is translated from base 1. This sequence originates from a human donor in good health. The donor label of this sample is uncertain. This chain joins TRBV5-6 to TRBJ1-2; TRBD1 is a weak D gene call, 5 bases matching. Sequencing was done on a sample of blood. The DNA sequence is as follows: TGTGCCAGCAGCTTGGCCGGGGGAGGTGGAGGCTACACCTTC. Translation gives CASSLAGGGGGYTF.